The following is a T cell receptor (beta chain) sequence with its context. Antigen specificity is unknown. The record originates from a study of vaccination and CD4 T cells after COVID-19. The study sequenced cultured CD4+ T cell DNA using the Oncomine TCR Beta short-read assay. Each CDR3 protein is one row after TCRdb ran MiXCR on the PCR reads. The table shows about 12,000 distinct CDR3 sequences, with roughly 36% occurring only once. Treatment here: roughly 11-day PBMC culture with coronavirus spike peptide pools or control peptides (ViraFEST assay). V lost 1 base to trimming and J lost 6 bases; unmatched junction nucleotides: 2. CDR1 is GTSNPN, CDR2 SVGIG, per germline (reference sequence). This CDR3 has 13 residues.

Material: cultured CD4+ T cells from blood. The TCR comes from a human donor with COVID-19. V usage is TRBV30 and J usage is TRBJ1-5; 8 bases line up with TRBD1. CDR3 bases: TGTGCCTGGAGTGCAGGGGGCCCTCAGCCCCAGCATTTT. Protein sequence: CAWSAGGPQPQHF. Together with reference TRBV30 and TRBJ1-5, the CDR3 gives the full variable domain: SQTIHQWPATLVQPVGSPLSLECTVEGTSNPNLYWYRQAAGRGLQLLFYSVGIGQISSEVPQNLSASRPQDRQFILSSKKLLLSDSGFYLCAWSAGGPQPQHFGDGTRLSIL.